This T cell receptor beta chain was profiled in a study of blood T cell repertoires in COVID-19. Produced via immunoSEQ multiplex PCR; TCRdb's table is partial and in-frame only. The sample holds 150,000 to 200,000 clones, approximately 73% seen once. The CDR3 has 15 amino acids. V was pared by 0 bases and J by 2 bases, with 3 bases of the junction left unmatched. Germline V lookup: CDR1 LGHDT, CDR2 YNNKEL (reference sequence). The chain is built from TRBV3-1 (or the pseudogene TRBV3-2) and TRBJ2-5; TRBD1 aligns across 7 bases. The clonotype comes from a woman in her 50s with acute COVID-19. Sequences were obtained from PBMCs or T cells enriched from blood (not recorded which). CDR3 loop: CASSQDRTGQETQYF. The CDR3 DNA reads as TGTGCCAGCAGCCAAGATCGGACAGGACAAGAGACCCAGTACTTC.